These T cell receptor beta chains were read from a single sample in a study of blood T cell repertoires in COVID-19. The method was immunoSEQ multiplex PCR; TCRdb's version includes in-frame clones alone and lacks a portion of them. The sample has about 250,000 clones; about four fifths are singletons. Sequencing used peripheral blood. Receptors were obtained from a man between 45 and 60 years old with active or convalescent COVID-19. The CDR3 runs from the conserved cysteine through the conserved F or W. The D gene is left open where the match is weak. Clone size is shown for a subset of rows, as once, few, many or a class of expanded clone.

v_gene	abundance	d_gene	j_gene	CDR3nt	CDR3aa
TRBV7-3	.	TRBD1	TRBJ1-2	TGTGCCAGCAGCTTAAGCAGGGGGCTTGGCTACACCTTC	CASSLSRGLGYTF
TRBV3-1/TRBV3-2	.	.	TRBJ1-3	TGTGCCAGCAGCTGGCCCCTAGGTTTGGGCTCTGGAAACACCATATATTTT	CASSWPLGLGSGNTIYF
TRBV4-1	few	TRBD1	TRBJ2-1	TGCGCCAGCAGCCACCCCGACAGGGACAATGAGCAGTTCTTC	CASSHPDRDNEQFF
TRBV4-1	.	.	TRBJ2-7	TGCGCCAGCAGTCAGACTTCACTAGCCCCCTACGAGCAGTACTTC	CASSQTSLAPYEQYF
TRBV5-1	.	.	TRBJ2-1	TGCGCCAGCCTACAGGGTTCGAGCTCCTACAATGAGCAGTTCTTC	CASLQGSSSYNEQFF
TRBV6-5	.	TRBD2	TRBJ2-5	TGTGCCAGCAGTTACGGGGGGGACCAAGAGACCCAGTACTTC	CASSYGGDQETQYF
TRBV7-8	.	TRBD2	TRBJ2-7	TGTGCCAGCAGCCCCGGGACTAGCGGAACCTACGAGCAGTACTTC	CASSPGTSGTYEQYF
TRBV20-1	.	TRBD2	TRBJ2-5	TGCAGTGCTAGTGCAGCGGGGGGGGCATGGCAGTACTTC	CSASAAGGAWQYF
TRBV4-2	.	TRBD2	TRBJ2-1	TGTGCCAGCAGCCAAGTGGGGGCGGGAGGCAATGAGCAGTTCTTC	CASSQVGAGGNEQFF
TRBV10-3	few	.	TRBJ1-1	TGTGCCATCAGTGAGTCAAGAACAGAACTCGAAGCTTTCTTT	CAISESRTELEAFF
TRBV24-1	.	.	TRBJ1-4	TGTGCCACCAGTGATTCCCTAGATAGACTGTTTTTT	CATSDSLDRLFF
TRBV6-1	.	TRBD1	TRBJ1-2	TGTGCCAGCAGTGACCGACAGGGGACATCTTCTGGCTACACCTTC	CASSDRQGTSSGYTF
TRBV7-6	once	TRBD2	TRBJ2-2	TGTGCCAGCAGTCCGACTAGCGGGGGTCCGAACACCGGGGAGCTGTTTTTT	CASSPTSGGPNTGELFF
TRBV2	few	.	TRBJ1-4	TGTGCCAGCAGTGAAGCAGGCGGGGGGGAAAAACTGTTTTTT	CASSEAGGGEKLFF
TRBV6-6	.	TRBD2	TRBJ2-5	TGTGCCAGCAGCACGACTAGCGGGGGGTACCAAGAGACCCAGTACTTC	CASSTTSGGYQETQYF
TRBV21-1	.	.	TRBJ1-2	TGTGCCAGCAGCACGCCAGGCAGAGGCTACACCTTC	CASSTPGRGYTF
TRBV29-1	.	.	TRBJ2-7	TGCAGCGTTGAAACAGACACCCCCTACGAGCAGTACTTC	CSVETDTPYEQYF
TRBV7-6	.	TRBD2	TRBJ2-3	TGTGCCAGCAGCTTAGGTGGACTAGCGGGGGGGCCTGGCACAGATACGCAGTATTTT	CASSLGGLAGGPGTDTQYF
TRBV4-2	.	.	TRBJ1-1	TGTGCCAGCAGCCAAGATCCGGTTAAGGGAGACACTGAAGCTTTCTTT	CASSQDPVKGDTEAFF
TRBV12-3/TRBV12-4	.	TRBD1	TRBJ1-2	TGTGCCAGCAGTCGCGACAGGGGTTATGGCTACACCTTC	CASSRDRGYGYTF
TRBV6-6	.	TRBD2	TRBJ2-7	TGTGCCAGCAGTTATCTAGCGGGGGCTCCCAACGAGCAGTACTTC	CASSYLAGAPNEQYF
TRBV9	once	.	TRBJ1-1	TGTGCCAGCAGCGAGGGGTCTAAGACTGAAGCTTTCTTT	CASSEGSKTEAFF
TRBV28	.	TRBD1	TRBJ1-1	TGTGCCAGCAGTTTAGGACGACAGGGTGGGACTGAAGCTTTCTTT	CASSLGRQGGTEAFF
TRBV19	few	TRBD2	TRBJ2-3	TGTGCCAGTAAGCCGGCGGGGGGCTACGGAGATACGCAGTATTTT	CASKPAGGYGDTQYF
TRBV27	.	TRBD2	TRBJ2-3	TGTGCCAGCAGTTTAACCGGGACTAGCGGGGCGTCTACGCAGTATTTT	CASSLTGTSGASTQYF
TRBV18	.	.	TRBJ1-2	TGTGCCAGCTCACCAAAGGAGGTGGATGGCTACACCTTC	CASSPKEVDGYTF
TRBV7-3	.	TRBD2	TRBJ2-5	TGTGCCGGCAGCACGACTAGCGGCCAAACGGAGACCCAGTACTTC	CAGSTTSGQTETQYF
TRBV30	.	TRBD1	TRBJ1-1	TGTGCCTGGAGACCCTCGGACAGGGAGAACACTGAAGCTTTCTTT	CAWRPSDRENTEAFF